The rows below give T cell receptor beta chains drawn from one sample of a study of regulatory T cells in long-lasting Graves disease. From the multiplex PCR reads, TCRdb called clonotypes with MiXCR, one entry per CDR3 protein. The table lists 360,000 or so distinct CDR3 sequences, approximately 12% of them singletons. In addition, the sample was reused for a study of T cells in Graves' hyperthyroidism and ophthalmopathy.

The sample in question was peripheral blood mononuclear cells (PBMCs), obtained at new diagnosis, from a patient treated with antithyroid drugs. The receptors were gathered from a woman aged 18 to 35 with Graves disease. Each CDR3 is given with its conserved first and last residue. The order of the fields is D gene, clone size, J gene, V gene, CDR3 DNA, CDR3 protein. A D gene is named only where the DNA matches it firmly. Part of the rows lack a size; the others show once, few, many or a class for expanded clones.

. . TRBJ1-6 TRBV10-3 TGTGCCATCAGTGCCTTTGGCAGTTCACCCCTCCACTTT CAISAFGSSPLHF
. few TRBJ1-2 TRBV12-3/TRBV12-4 TGTGCCAGCAGACCCCCGGGACTGAACTATGGCTACACCTTC CASRPPGLNYGYTF
. few TRBJ2-5 TRBV19 TGTGCCAGTAGACCGGGTGGGTCGTCAGTAGGAGAGACCCAGTACTTC CASRPGGSSVGETQYF
. many TRBJ1-3 TRBV20-1 TGCAGTGCTACCCCTCAGGTCTCTGGAAACACCATATATTTT CSATPQVSGNTIYF
TRBD1 many TRBJ1-5 TRBV2 TGTGCCAGCACTGGGACAGTCGATCAGCCCCAGCATTTT CASTGTVDQPQHF
. many TRBJ2-1 TRBV28 TGTGCCAGCAGTTTCCAGGGCGATGAGCAGTTCTTC CASSFQGDEQFF
. few TRBJ1-1 TRBV30 TGTGCCTGGAGTGTACACGTGAAGACTGAAGCTTTCTTT CAWSVHVKTEAFF
TRBD1 . TRBJ2-1 TRBV6-1 TGTGCCAGCAGTACAACAGGGGAATCCTACAATGAGCAGTTCTTC CASSTTGESYNEQFF
. few TRBJ1-2 TRBV20-1 TGCAGTGCTCCCACGTACAGGGAAGGGAGCTATGGCTACACCTTC CSAPTYREGSYGYTF
. many TRBJ2-1 TRBV6-1 TGTGCCAGCAGTGAAGGAGAGCAGTTCTTC CASSEGEQFF
. many TRBJ1-4 TRBV28 TGTGCCAGCAGTTTAAACGTGGACCTCCCTCCGACCGAAAAACTGTTTTTT CASSLNVDLPPTEKLFF
. many TRBJ1-5 TRBV27 TGTGCCAGCAGTTTCCAAGGGATCAAAAAGTGGCCCCAGCATTTT CASSFQGIKKWPQHF
. . TRBJ2-1 TRBV12-3/TRBV12-4 TGTGCCAGCAGCATCGAAGATATCTACAATGAGCAGTTCTTC CASSIEDIYNEQFF
. many TRBJ2-3 TRBV28 TGTGCCAGCAGTTTATTAGCGCCCGAGGTCTCTTTT CASSLLAPEVSF
. . TRBJ2-3 TRBV12-5 TGTGCTAGTGGGCTAGCGCTGGGGGTTCTTCTCACAGATACGCAGTATTTT CASGLALGVLLTDTQYF
TRBD2 many TRBJ2-4 TRBV20-1 TGCAGTGCTCCAACATCCGAAGCGGGGTTGAGGGGCATTCAGTACTTC CSAPTSEAGLRGIQYF
. . TRBJ2-1 TRBV29-1 TGCAGCGTTGTTAAGAGCAATGAGCAGTTCTTC CSVVKSNEQFF
. few TRBJ2-3 TRBV28 TGTGCCAGCAGGGGGGACACCGCCTTCACAGATACGCAGTATTTT CASRGDTAFTDTQYF
. many TRBJ2-7 TRBV30 TGTGCCTGGAGTGAGGGGGCGGGATGGAGCTACGAGCAGTACTTC CAWSEGAGWSYEQYF
. . TRBJ2-2 TRBV11-2 TGTGCCAGCAGCTTAATGGGACGGGGCACCGGGGAGCTGTTTTTT CASSLMGRGTGELFF
TRBD1 many TRBJ1-5 TRBV20-1 TGCAGTGCTAGTACAGGGGTAAGCCAGCCCCAGCATTTT CSASTGVSQPQHF
TRBD1 many TRBJ1-2 TRBV12-3/TRBV12-4 TGTGCCAGCAGTTTAGCAGCAGGGGGCATCGGCTACACCTTC CASSLAAGGIGYTF
TRBD1 . TRBJ1-1 TRBV20-1 TGCAGTGCTAGAAGCCTCCAGGACAGGGTTTTTCACGGAGCTTTCTTT CSARSLQDRVFHGAFF
. many TRBJ2-1 TRBV7-6 TGTGCCAGCAGCTTAGGAGGACATCGGTGGAATGAGCAGTTCTTC CASSLGGHRWNEQFF
. many TRBJ2-3 TRBV11-2 TGTGCCAGCAGCCCTCGGGTTAGCGGCTTCACAGATACGCAGTATTTT CASSPRVSGFTDTQYF
TRBD1 . TRBJ2-1 TRBV9 TGTGCCAGCAGCGGAATGGGACAGGGGGCTGGGGATGAGCAGTTCTTC CASSGMGQGAGDEQFF
. . TRBJ1-2 TRBV4-1 TGCGCCAGCAGCCAAGATGACTCGGGTCGCTATGGCTACACCTTC CASSQDDSGRYGYTF
. many TRBJ2-6 TRBV12-3/TRBV12-4 TGTGCCAGCAGTTTTGGAAGCTCTGGGGCCAACGTCCTGACTTTC CASSFGSSGANVLTF
. . TRBJ1-4 TRBV27 TGTGCCAGCAGTTTATCAATCCGTGGGGACTTACTGTTTTTT CASSLSIRGDLLFF
. many TRBJ1-1 TRBV5-6 TGTGCCAGCAGCTTGGGGGGGCTGTTGGCTGAAGCTTTCTTT CASSLGGLLAEAFF
. many TRBJ2-6 TRBV6-1 TGTGCCAGCAGGAATACAGGGCCTGCATGGGGGGCCAACGTCCTGACTTTC CASRNTGPAWGANVLTF
TRBD2 many TRBJ2-3 TRBV11-1 TGTGCCAGCAGCCGCCGACTAGCGGGAGGAACAGATACGCAGTATTTT CASSRRLAGGTDTQYF
. many TRBJ1-2 TRBV28 TGTGCCAGCACGCGAAGGGTCAGGGGTGTGAACTATGGCTACACCTTC CASTRRVRGVNYGYTF
TRBD1 many TRBJ1-2 TRBV12-3/TRBV12-4 TGTGCCATCCCCAACCCGACAGGGGCTAACTATGGCTACACCTTC CAIPNPTGANYGYTF
. few TRBJ2-2 TRBV29-1 TGCAGCGGCAGGGCGAACACCGGGGAGCTGTTTTTT CSGRANTGELFF
TRBD2 few TRBJ2-5 TRBV6-2/TRBV6-3 TGTGCCAGCAGTTACGGGGGAGGGCCGCAAGAGACCCAGTACTTC CASSYGGGPQETQYF
. few TRBJ1-5 TRBV3-1 TGTGCCAGCAGCCAAGTTCCGGGGACCAATCAGCCCCAGCATTTT CASSQVPGTNQPQHF
. many TRBJ2-1 TRBV20-1 TGCAGTGCTAGTAACAATGAGCAGTTCTTC CSASNNEQFF
. many TRBJ2-3 TRBV7-3 TGTGCCAGCAGCTTCTACGGTCAGCGCACAGATACGCAGTATTTT CASSFYGQRTDTQYF
. . TRBJ2-5 TRBV20-1 TGCAGTGCTGAAGCCCGGGACCTAGGGGTGGAGACCCAGTACTTC CSAEARDLGVETQYF
TRBD2 many TRBJ2-5 TRBV3-1 TGTGCCAGCAGCCAAGATAGGACTAGCGGGGGCCAAGAGACCCAGTACTTC CASSQDRTSGGQETQYF
TRBD2 many TRBJ2-2 TRBV7-3 TGTGCCAGCAGCTTAATTTGGGCTAGCGGGAGGTCCACCGGGGAGCTGTTTTTT CASSLIWASGRSTGELFF
. many TRBJ1-1 TRBV29-1 TGCAGCGTCTGCCCCGACATGAACACTGAAGCTTTCTTT CSVCPDMNTEAFF
TRBD2 . TRBJ2-1 TRBV19 TGTGCCACCAGCGGGAGGTCGAATGAGCAGTTCTTC CATSGRSNEQFF
TRBD1 many TRBJ1-1 TRBV12-3/TRBV12-4 TGTGCCAGCAGTCTCCCATTCGGGACAGGGAAAGGGAACACTGAAGCTTTCTTT CASSLPFGTGKGNTEAFF